Sequencing of this T cell receptor beta chain was carried out in a study of shared clonotypes between healthy human individuals. Data came from immunoSEQ multiplex PCR; TCRdb stores just in-frame clones and leaves some out. This repertoire shows 950,000 to 1,100,000 clones, 78% found once; its top ten account for roughly 0.62%. V lost 2 bases to trimming and J lost 5 bases; unmatched junction nucleotides: 8. Germline lookup yields CDR1 GTSNPN and CDR2 SVGIG (reference sequence). This CDR3 has 14 amino acids. The sequence came from a man in his late teens or twenties in good health. Some clones in this sample may be carry-over from other donors' samples. The chain employs TRBV30 and TRBJ1-1, with 7 bases identical to TRBD1. The sample was memory CD4+ T cells from PBMCs. This sample's subset: CD45RA-negative fraction. The CDR3, as DNA: TGTGCCTGGAGTCCGCGACAGGGTTTGACTGAAGCTTTCTTT. This encodes CAWSPRQGLTEAFF.